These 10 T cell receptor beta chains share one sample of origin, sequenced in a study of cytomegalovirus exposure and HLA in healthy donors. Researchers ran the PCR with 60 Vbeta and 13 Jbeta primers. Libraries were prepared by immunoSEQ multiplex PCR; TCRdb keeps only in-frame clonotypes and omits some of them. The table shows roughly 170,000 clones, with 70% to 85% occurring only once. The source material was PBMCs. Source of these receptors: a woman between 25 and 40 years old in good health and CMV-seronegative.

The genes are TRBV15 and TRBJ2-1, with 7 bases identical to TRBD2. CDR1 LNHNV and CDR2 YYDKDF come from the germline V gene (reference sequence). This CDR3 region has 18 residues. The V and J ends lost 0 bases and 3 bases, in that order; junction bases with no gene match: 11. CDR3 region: CATSREVSAGPYYNEQFF. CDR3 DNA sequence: TGTGCCACCAGCAGAGAAGTCTCAGCGGGGCCTTACTACAATGAGCAGTTCTTC.

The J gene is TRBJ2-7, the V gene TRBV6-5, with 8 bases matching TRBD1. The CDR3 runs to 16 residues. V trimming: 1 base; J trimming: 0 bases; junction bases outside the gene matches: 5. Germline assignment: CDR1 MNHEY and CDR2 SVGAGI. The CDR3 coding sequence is TGTGCCAGCAGTTACTTCCCGGACAGGGACTCCTACGAGCAGTACTTC. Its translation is CASSYFPDRDSYEQYF.

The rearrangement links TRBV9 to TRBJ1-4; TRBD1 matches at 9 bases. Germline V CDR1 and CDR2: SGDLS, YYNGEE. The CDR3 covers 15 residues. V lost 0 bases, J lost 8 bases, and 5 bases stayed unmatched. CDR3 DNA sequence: TGTGCCAGCAGCGTAGAGACAGGGGGAAACGAAAAACTGTTTTTT. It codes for CASSVETGGNEKLFF.

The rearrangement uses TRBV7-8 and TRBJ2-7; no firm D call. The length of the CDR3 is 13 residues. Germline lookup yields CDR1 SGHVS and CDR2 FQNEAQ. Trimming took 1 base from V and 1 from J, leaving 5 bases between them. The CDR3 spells CASSLVPSYEQYF. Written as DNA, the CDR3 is TGTGCCAGCAGCTTAGTCCCGTCCTACGAGCAGTACTTC.

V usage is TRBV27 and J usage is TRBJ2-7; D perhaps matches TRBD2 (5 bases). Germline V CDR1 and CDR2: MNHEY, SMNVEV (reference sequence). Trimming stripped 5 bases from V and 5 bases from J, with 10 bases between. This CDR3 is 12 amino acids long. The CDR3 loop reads CASSVRGNEQYF. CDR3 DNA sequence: TGTGCCAGCAGTGTCCGGGGTAACGAGCAGTACTTC.

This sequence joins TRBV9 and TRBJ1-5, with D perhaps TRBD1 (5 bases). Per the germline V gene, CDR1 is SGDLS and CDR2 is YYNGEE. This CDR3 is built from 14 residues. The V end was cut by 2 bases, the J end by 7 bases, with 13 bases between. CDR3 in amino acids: CASSVSREGQPQHF. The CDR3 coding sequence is TGTGCCAGCAGCGTGAGCAGGGAAGGACAGCCCCAGCATTTT.

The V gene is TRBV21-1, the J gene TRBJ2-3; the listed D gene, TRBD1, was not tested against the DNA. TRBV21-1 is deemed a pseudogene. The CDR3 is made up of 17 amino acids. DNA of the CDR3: TGTGCCAGCAGCAAAAGTAAAGAAGTGGGCTCCACAGATACGCAGTATTTT. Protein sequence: CASSKSKEVGSTDTQYF.

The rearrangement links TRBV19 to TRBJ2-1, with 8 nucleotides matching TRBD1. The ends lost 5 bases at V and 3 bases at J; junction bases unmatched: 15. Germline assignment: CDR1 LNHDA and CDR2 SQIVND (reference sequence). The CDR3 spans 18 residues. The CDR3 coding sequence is TGTGCCAGTAGTCCAATAGCATCGGGACAGGCCTACTACAATGAGCAGTTCTTC. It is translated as CASSPIASGQAYYNEQFF.

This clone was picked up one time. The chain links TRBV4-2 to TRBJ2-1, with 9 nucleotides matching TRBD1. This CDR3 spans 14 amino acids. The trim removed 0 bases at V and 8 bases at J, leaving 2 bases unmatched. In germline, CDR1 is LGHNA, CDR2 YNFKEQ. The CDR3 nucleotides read TGTGCCAGCAGCCAAGAACAGGGGGCGGATGAGCAGTTCTTC. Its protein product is CASSQEQGADEQFF.

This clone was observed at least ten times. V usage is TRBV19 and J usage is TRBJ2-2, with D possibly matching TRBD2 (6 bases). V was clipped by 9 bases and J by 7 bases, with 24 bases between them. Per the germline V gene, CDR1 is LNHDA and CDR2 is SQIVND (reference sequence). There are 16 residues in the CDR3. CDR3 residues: CASQMGTPDFDGELFF. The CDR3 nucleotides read TGTGCCAGCCAAATGGGGACTCCCGATTTTGACGGGGAGCTGTTTTTT.